Presented here are 16 T cell receptor beta chains from one specimen sequenced in a study of regulatory T cells in long-lasting Graves disease (dated by TCRdb to about 2021). Library creation used multiplex PCR. Sequencing took place on an Illumina HiSeq 4000. iRepertoire HTBI primers and Arm-PCR amplification of CDR3 regions were used to construct TCR beta libraries. TCRdb reran the public reads through fastp at Q25 and MiXCR, keeping productive beta chains. Identical CDR3 protein sequences are pooled into one entry, listed with their most common genes and DNA. In this sample the table shows about 610,000 distinct CDR3 sequences, about 15% of which occur a single time. 12% of the sample is in the top ten clones. The label giving this sample's time point can be read as: newly diagnosed GD, antithyroid drugs for less than 3 months. For both TCR sequencing and RNA sequencing, RNA was extracted from PBMCs using TRIzol.

This same sample was also taken into another study, of T cells in Graves' hyperthyroidism and ophthalmopathy.

The source was peripheral blood mononuclear cells (PBMCs), collected at new diagnosis, from a patient treated with antithyroid drugs. The origin of the receptors is a man aged 18 to 29 with Graves disease. Donor details come from another sample of the same person, matched by shared clones.

On this clonotype itself: A far larger clone is off by one base, so a read error is likely. V usage is TRBV6-2 or TRBV6-3 and J usage is TRBJ2-7; no reliable D call. CDR3 length: 12 amino acids. Germline-derived CDR1 and CDR2 are MNHEY and SVGEGT. The CDR3: CASRTDSYGQYF. The CDR3 DNA reads as TGTGCCAGCAGGACGGATTCCTACGGGCAGTACTTC.

In its sample, this clonotype was seen many times. This chain connects TRBV20-1 to TRBJ2-3, with D tentatively TRBD1 or TRBD2 (6 bases each). V gave up 3 bases and J gave up 2 bases, with 21 bases separating them. This CDR3 comprises 17 residues. Per the germline V gene, CDR1 is DFQATT and CDR2 is SNEGSKA (reference sequence). This chain's CDR3 is CSASLRSAGQHTDTQYF. CDR3 bases: TGCAGTGCTAGCCTAAGGTCGGCGGGACAACACACAGATACGCAGTATTTT.

This clonotype has ten or more counts. The genes are TRBV12-3 or TRBV12-4 and TRBJ1-4; tentative D call: TRBD1 (6 bases). The CDR3 totals 15 residues. Trimming removed 4 bases at V and 5 bases at J, with 14 bases between. This chain's CDR3 is CASSSVGGANEKLFF. CDR3 nucleotide sequence: TGTGCCAGCAGTTCTGTCGGGGGCGCGAATGAAAAACTGTTTTTT.

A remark on this clonotype: A read error may explain this, as a much larger clone is one base away. The chain recombines TRBV2 with TRBJ2-6; the D is unclear. CDR3 length: 14 amino acids. V lost 3 bases to trimming and J lost 2 bases, with 5 bases between them. Germline values: CDR1 SNHLY, CDR2 FYNNEI. The CDR3 DNA reads TGTGCCAGCAGTGACTGGGCTGGGGCCAACGTCCTGACTTTC. This encodes CASSDWAGANVLTF.

Ten or more counts support this clonotype. This chain connects TRBV5-1 to TRBJ2-7; 8 bases map to TRBD2. In germline, CDR1 is SGHRS, CDR2 YFSETQ. This CDR3 has 15 amino acids. The V and J ends lost 1 base and 3 bases, in that order; junction bases with no gene match: 6. The CDR3 DNA reads as TGCGCCAGCAGCTTGATCTCCGGGAGGGACTACGAGCAGTACTTC. It is translated as CASSLISGRDYEQYF.

A few counts support this clonotype. V usage is TRBV7-9 and J usage is TRBJ1-2; TRBD1 aligns across 9 bases. This CDR3 has 15 amino acids. CDR1 SEHNR and CDR2 FQNEAQ come from the germline V gene (reference sequence). The J segment lost 5 bases and the V segment lost 1 base, leaving 5 bases of the junction unmatched. The CDR3 reads CASSLETGGVYGYTF. CDR3 sequence (DNA): TGTGCCAGCAGCTTAGAGACAGGGGGAGTGTATGGCTACACCTTC.

The chain combines TRBV25-1 with TRBJ2-1; TRBD2 is a possible D gene (7 bases). This CDR3 contains 15 residues. With 7 bases removed from V and 2 bases from J, the gap between germline ends came to 15 bases. Germline V gene data show CDR1 as MGHDK and CDR2 as SYGVNS. The CDR3 region is CASNHGGPTYNEQFF. The CDR3 DNA is TGTGCCAGCAATCACGGGGGGCCCACCTACAATGAGCAGTTCTTC.

This clonotype has just a few counts. Here the CDR3 DNA reads TGTGCCAGCAGCCAATCTACAGGGGCTAACTATGGCTACACCTTC. The encoded protein is CASSQSTGANYGYTF. The rearrangement uses TRBV16 and TRBJ1-2; 7 nucleotides agree with TRBD1. With V trimmed by 0 bases and J by 0 bases, 1 base remained unmatched. The CDR3 spans 15 residues. Germline V lookup: CDR1 KGHSY, CDR2 FQNENV. The full variable domain, rest sourced from reference TRBV16 and TRBJ1-2, is GEEVAQTPKHLVRGEGQKAKLYCAPIKGHSYVFWYQQVLKNEFKFLISFQNENVFDETGMPKERFSAKCLPNSPCSLEIQATKLEDSAVYFCASSQSTGANYGYTFGSGTRLTVV.

This clonotype turned up a few times. The chain carries TRBV10-3 and TRBJ1-2; 7 nucleotides align to TRBD1. The germline gives CDR1 ENHRY, CDR2 SYGVKD. The J segment lost 12 bases and the V segment lost 2 bases, leaving 9 bases of the junction unmatched. This CDR3 spans 13 amino acids. CDR3 protein: CAISERQGRGDTF. The CDR3 DNA sequence: TGTGCCATCAGTGAGAGACAGGGCCGCGGTGACACCTTC.

This clonotype was detected many times. The V gene is TRBV27, the J gene TRBJ2-5; 7 nucleotides match TRBD1. CDR3 size: 17 residues. Germline V CDR1 and CDR2: MNHEY, SMNVEV (reference sequence). Trimming at V came to 4 bases and at J to 2 bases, leaving 13 bases not matched to a gene. The CDR3 protein is CASSSRRQGRIQETQYF. The DNA of the CDR3 is TGTGCCAGCAGTTCCCGCAGACAGGGCCGCATTCAAGAGACCCAGTACTTC.

This clonotype appeared a few times. CDR3 DNA sequence: TGTGCCACCAGCAGAATTCCGGGGATGAACACTGAAGCTTTCTTT. It specifies CATSRIPGMNTEAFF. The chain recombines TRBV15 with TRBJ1-1; D not certain. V was pared by 2 bases and J by 0 bases, with 10 bases between. This CDR3 region has 15 residues. The germline V gene encodes CDR1 LNHNV and CDR2 YYDKDF (reference sequence).

This clonotype was observed a handful of times. This chain connects TRBV20-1 to TRBJ2-5, with 8 bases matching TRBD1. Trimming removed 7 bases from V and 5 bases from J; junction bases left unmatched: 3. There are 11 residues in the CDR3. The germline V gene encodes CDR1 DFQATT and CDR2 SNEGSKA (reference sequence). CDR3 loop: CSVDRGETQYF. For the CDR3, the DNA is TGCAGTGTTGACAGGGGTGAGACCCAGTACTTC.

The chain has TRBV10-2 and TRBJ2-3; a possible D gene is TRBD2 (5 bases). The CDR3 is 16 amino acids. Germline assignment: CDR1 WSHSY and CDR2 SAAADI. The ends were cut back, 8 bases at V and 2 bases at J, with 20 bases in the middle. CDR3 nucleotide sequence: TGCGCCAGCCGCCCCCCAACGAGCGGCCACACAGATACGCAGTATTTT. This codes for CASRPPTSGHTDTQYF.

This clonotype has at least ten counts. In nucleotides, the CDR3 is TGTGCCAGCATCGGAAGGGGGCCAGGGGAGCTGTTTTTT. It codes for CASIGRGPGELFF. V gene TRBV3-1 combines with J gene TRBJ2-2, with 7 bases matching TRBD1. Germline values: CDR1 LGHDT, CDR2 YNNKEL (reference sequence). The V segment lost 7 bases and the J segment 8 bases; nucleotides outside the gene matches: 7. The CDR3 length is 13 residues.

The rearrangement uses TRBV5-5 and TRBJ1-2; TRBD1 might be the D (5 bases). Trimming shortened V by 2 bases and J by 1 base, and 9 bases separated the two germline ends. There are 14 residues in the CDR3. CDR1 and CDR2 (germline): SGHKS, YYEKEE (reference sequence). The CDR3 nucleotides read TGTGCCAGCAGCTTCTCCGACAGTAACTATGGCTACACCTTC. Encoded protein: CASSFSDSNYGYTF.

This clonotype was detected ten times or more. The V and J genes are TRBV11-2 and TRBJ1-4; TRBD1 matches at 9 bases. After removal of 3 bases from V and 8 bases from J, the junction contained 7 bases not matched to a gene. CDR1 and CDR2 from the germline V gene are SGHAT and FQNNGV. This CDR3 contains 15 residues. The DNA for the CDR3 is TGTGCCAGCAGCTTGGGGACAGGGTTCGTGGAAAAACTGTTTTTT. It codes for CASSLGTGFVEKLFF.